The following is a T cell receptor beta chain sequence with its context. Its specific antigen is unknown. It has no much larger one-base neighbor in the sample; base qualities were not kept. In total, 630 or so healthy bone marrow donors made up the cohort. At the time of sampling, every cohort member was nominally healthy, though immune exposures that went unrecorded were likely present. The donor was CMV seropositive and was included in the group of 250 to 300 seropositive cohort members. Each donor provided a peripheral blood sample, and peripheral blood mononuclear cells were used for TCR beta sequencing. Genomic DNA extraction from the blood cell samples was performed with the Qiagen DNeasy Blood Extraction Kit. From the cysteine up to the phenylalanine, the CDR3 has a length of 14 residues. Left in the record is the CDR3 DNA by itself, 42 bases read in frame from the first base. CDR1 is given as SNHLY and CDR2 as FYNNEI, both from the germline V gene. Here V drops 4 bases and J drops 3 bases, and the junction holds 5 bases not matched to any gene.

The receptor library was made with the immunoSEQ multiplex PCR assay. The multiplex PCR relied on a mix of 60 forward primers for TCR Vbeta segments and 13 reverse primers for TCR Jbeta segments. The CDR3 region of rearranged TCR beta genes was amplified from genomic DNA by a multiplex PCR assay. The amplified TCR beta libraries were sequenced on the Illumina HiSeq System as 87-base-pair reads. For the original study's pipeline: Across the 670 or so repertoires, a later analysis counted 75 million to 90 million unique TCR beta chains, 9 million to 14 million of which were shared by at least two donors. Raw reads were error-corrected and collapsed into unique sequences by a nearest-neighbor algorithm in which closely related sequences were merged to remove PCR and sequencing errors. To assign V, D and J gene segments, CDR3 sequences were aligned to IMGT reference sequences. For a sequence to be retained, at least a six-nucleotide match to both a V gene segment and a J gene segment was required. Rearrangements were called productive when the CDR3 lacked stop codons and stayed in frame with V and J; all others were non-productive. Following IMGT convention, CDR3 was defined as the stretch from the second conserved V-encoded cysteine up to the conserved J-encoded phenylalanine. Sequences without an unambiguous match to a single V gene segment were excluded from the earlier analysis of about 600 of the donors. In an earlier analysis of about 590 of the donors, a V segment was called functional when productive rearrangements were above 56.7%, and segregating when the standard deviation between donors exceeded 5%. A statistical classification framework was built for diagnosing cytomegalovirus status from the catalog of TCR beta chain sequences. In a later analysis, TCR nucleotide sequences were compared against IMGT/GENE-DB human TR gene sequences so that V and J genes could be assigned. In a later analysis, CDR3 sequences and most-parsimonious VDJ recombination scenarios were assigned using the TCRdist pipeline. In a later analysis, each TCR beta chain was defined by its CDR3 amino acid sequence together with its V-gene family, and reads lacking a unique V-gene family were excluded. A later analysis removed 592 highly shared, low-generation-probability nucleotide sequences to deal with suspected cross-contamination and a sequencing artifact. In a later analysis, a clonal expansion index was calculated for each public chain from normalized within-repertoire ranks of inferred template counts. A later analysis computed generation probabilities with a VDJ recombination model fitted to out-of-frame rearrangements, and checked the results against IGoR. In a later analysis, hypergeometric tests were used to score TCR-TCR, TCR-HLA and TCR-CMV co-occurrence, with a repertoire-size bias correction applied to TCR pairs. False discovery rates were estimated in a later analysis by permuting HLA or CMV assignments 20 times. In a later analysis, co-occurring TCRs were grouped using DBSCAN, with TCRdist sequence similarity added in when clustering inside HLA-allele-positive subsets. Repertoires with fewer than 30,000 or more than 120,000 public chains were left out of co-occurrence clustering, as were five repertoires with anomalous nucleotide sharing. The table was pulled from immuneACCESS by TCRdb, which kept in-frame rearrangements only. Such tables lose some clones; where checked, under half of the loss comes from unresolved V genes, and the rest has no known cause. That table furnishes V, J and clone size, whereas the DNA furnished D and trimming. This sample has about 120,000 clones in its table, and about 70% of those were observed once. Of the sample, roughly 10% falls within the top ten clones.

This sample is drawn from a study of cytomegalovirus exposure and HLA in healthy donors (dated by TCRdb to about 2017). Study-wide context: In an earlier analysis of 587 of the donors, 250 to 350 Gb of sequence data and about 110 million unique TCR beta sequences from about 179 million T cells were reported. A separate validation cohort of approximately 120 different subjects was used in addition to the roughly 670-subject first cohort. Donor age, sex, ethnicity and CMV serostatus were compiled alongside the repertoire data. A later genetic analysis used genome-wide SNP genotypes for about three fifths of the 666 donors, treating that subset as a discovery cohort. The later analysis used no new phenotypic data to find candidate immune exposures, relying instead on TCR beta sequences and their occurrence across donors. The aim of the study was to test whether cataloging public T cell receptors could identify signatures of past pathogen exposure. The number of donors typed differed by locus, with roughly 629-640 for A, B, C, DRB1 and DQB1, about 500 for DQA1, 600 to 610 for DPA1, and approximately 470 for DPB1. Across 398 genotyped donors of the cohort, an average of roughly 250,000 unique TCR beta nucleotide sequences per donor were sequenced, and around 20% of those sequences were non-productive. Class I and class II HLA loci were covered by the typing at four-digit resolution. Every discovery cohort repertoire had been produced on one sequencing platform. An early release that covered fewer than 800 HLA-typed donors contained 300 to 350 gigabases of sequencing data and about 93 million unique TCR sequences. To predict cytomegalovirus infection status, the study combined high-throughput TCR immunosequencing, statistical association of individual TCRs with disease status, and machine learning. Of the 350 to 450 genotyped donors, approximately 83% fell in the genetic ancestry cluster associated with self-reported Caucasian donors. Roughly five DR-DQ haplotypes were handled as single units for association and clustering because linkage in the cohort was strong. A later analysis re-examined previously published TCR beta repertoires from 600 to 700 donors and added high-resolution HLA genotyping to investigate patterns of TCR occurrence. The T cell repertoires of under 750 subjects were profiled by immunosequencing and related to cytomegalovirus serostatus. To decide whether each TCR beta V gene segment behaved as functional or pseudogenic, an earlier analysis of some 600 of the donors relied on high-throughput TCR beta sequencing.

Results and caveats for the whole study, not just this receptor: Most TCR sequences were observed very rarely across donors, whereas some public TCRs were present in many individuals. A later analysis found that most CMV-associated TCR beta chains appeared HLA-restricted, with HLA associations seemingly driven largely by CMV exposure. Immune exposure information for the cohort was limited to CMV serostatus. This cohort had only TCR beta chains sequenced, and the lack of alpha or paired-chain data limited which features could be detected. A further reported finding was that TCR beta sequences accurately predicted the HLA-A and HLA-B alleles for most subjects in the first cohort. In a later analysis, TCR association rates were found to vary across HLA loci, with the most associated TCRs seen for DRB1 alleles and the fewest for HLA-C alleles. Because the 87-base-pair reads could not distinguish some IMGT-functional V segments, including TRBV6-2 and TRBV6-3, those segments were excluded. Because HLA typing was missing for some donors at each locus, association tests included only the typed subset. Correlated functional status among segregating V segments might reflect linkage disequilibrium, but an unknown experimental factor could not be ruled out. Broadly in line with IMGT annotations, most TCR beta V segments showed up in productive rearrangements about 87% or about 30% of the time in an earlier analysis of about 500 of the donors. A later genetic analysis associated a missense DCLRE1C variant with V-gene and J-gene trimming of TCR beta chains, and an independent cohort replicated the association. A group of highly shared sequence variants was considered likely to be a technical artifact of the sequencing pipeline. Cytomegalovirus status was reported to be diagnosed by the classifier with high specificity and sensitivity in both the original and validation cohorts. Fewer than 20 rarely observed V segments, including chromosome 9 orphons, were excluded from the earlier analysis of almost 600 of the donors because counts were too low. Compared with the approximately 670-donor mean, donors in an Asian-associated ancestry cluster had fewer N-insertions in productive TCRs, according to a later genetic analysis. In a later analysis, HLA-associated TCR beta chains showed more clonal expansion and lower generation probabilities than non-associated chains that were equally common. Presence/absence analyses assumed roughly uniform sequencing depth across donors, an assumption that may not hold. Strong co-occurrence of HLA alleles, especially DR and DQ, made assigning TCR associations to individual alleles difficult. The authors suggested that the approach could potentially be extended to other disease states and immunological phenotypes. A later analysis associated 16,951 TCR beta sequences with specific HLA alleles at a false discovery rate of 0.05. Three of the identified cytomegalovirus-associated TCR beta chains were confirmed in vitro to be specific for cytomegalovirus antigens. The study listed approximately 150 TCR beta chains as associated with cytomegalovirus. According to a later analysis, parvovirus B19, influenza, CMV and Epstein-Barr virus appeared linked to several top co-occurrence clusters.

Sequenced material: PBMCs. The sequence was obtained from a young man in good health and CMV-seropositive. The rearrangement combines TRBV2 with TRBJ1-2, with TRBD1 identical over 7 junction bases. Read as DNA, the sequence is TGTGCCAGCAGTGTACAGGGGCCTTACTATGGCTACACCTTC. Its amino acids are CASSVQGPYYGYTF.